This T cell receptor beta chain was recovered during a study of T cell responses to AZD1222 COVID-19 vaccine. The assay was immunoSEQ multiplex PCR, and TCRdb's table has in-frame clones only and misses some. The table lists about 110,000 clones, 87% of them singletons. This clone showed up just a few times. Its target is unknown. V was clipped by 4 bases and J by 0 bases, with 15 bases between them. The germline CDR1 and CDR2 sequences are ENHRY and SYGVKD. The CDR3 totals 16 residues. General study results and limits: In a largely white British group with more females than males, clonal diversity was possibly underestimated. Seropositive at baseline were only six or seven AZD1222 recipients. Repertoires in all cases were sampled only once the peak T cell response had passed.

The sequences come from peripheral blood, collected 28 days after the second AZD1222 dose. The rearrangement links TRBV10-3 to TRBJ1-1; D remains ambiguous. The TCR sequence derives from an adult who received the AZD1222 COVID-19 vaccine. The CDR3 reads CAISGPAPLMNTEAFF. The CDR3 DNA follows: TGTGCCATCAGTGGGCCGGCACCGCTAATGAACACTGAAGCTTTCTTT.